The clone carrying this T cell receptor beta chain was observed a handful of times. TCRdb recomputed calls from the RT-PCR reads with MiXCR, one row per CDR3 protein. The table includes more than 600,000 distinct CDR3 sequences, 13% to 15% detected once. Per germline, CDR1 DFQATT and CDR2 SNEGSKA (reference sequence). Trimming took off 7 bases at V and 3 bases at J, with 17 bases between the two ends. The CDR3 consists of 14 residues. Source material: memory CD4+ T cells from blood. The chain has TRBV20-1 and TRBJ2-3; D may be TRBD2 (5 bases). The TCR comes from a female donor in good health, serving as a healthy control. CDR3 sequence: CSEVLGSMTDTQYF. For the CDR3, the DNA is TGCAGTGAAGTCCTGGGGAGCATGACAGATACGCAGTATTTT.